Sequencing of this TCR beta chain was carried out in a study of shared clonotypes between healthy human individuals. Overall study context: The composition of the donors was two women and a few men aged 18 to 49.

Over several immunoSEQ plates, each subset's genomic DNA was distributed in even portions. Original data processing: Without quality scores, immunoSEQ junctional reads could not be filtered like full-length reads. The assay was immunoSEQ multiplex PCR, and TCRdb's table has in-frame clones only and misses some. The V and J calls and the clone size are those of that table, but D and trimming were determined from the DNA. The sample holds about 470,000 clones; around 79% are singletons and the top ten take roughly an eighth. Adults of Caucasian background living in Nashville, Tennessee made up all donors. This sequence was found in a woman aged 35 to 49 in good health. Some clones in this sample may be carry-over from other donors' samples. Sequencing was done on a sample of PBMCs.

Here the CDR3 DNA reads TGTGCCAGCGGTCTTGGAAACACAGATACGCAGTATTTT. It encodes CASGLGNTDTQYF. This chain joins TRBV7-9 and TRBJ2-3; D ambiguous. The length of the CDR3 is 13 residues. Trimming took 8 bases from V and 2 from J, leaving 11 bases between them. Per germline, CDR1 SEHNR and CDR2 FQNEAQ (reference sequence).